The clone carrying this TCR beta chain appeared many times. CDR3 length: 23 residues. J was trimmed by 0 bases and V by 1 base; bases with no gene match: 23. Germline CDR1 reads SGHVS; CDR2 reads FQNEAQ. These data belong to a study of kidney transplant recipient with SARS-CoV-2 infection. MiXCR, run by TCRdb on the reads, gives a single entry per CDR3 protein. The sample lists roughly 250,000 distinct CDR3 sequences; 29% were seen once. The genes are TRBV7-8 and TRBJ2-1, with TRBD2 matching 8 bases. The source of this sequence is a male patient younger than 45 who had COVID-19 and was a kidney transplant recipient. A subset of T cells may come from the graft donor. Sequencing used a blood sample, obtained at baseline and between days 110 and 120 from a kidney transplant recipient. CDR3 nucleotides: TGTGCCAGCAGCTTAGTTCCCGGGACTAGATCTGACCGACGGTCTCACTCCTACAATGAGCAGTTCTTC. Translated, it gives CASSLVPGTRSDRRSHSYNEQFF.